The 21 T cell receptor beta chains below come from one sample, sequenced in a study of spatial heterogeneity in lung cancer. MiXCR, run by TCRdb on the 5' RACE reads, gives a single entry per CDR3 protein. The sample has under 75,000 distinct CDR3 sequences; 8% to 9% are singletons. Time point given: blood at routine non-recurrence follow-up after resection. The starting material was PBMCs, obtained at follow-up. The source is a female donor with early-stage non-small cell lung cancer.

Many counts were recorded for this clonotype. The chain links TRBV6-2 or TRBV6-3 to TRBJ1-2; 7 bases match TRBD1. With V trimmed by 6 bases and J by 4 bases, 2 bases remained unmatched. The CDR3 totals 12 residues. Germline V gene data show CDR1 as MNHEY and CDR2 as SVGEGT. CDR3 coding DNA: TGTGCCAGCAGCACAGGGGTCTATGGCTACACCTTC. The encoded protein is CASSTGVYGYTF.

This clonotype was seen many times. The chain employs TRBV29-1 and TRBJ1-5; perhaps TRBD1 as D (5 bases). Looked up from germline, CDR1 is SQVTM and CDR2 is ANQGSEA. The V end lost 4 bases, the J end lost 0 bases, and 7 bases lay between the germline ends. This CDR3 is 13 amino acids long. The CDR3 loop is CSVGGASNQPQHF. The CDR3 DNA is TGCAGCGTTGGCGGGGCTAGCAATCAGCCCCAGCATTTT.

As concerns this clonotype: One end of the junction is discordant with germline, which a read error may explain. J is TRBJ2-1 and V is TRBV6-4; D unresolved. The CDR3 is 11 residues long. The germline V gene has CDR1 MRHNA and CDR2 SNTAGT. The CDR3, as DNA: TGTGCCAGCAGTGACGGTGTTAGTTTTTCCTTC. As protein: CASSDGVSFSF.

CDR3 bases: TGTGCCAGCAGTTACCTCAAGACTCTGAATGAGCAGTTCTTC. This gives the protein CASSYLKTLNEQFF. The rearrangement joins TRBV6-2 or TRBV6-3 to TRBJ2-1; D not resolved. CDR3 length: 14 residues. Trimming took 2 bases from V and 7 from J, leaving 12 bases between them. Looked up from germline, CDR1 is MNHEY and CDR2 is SVGEGT.

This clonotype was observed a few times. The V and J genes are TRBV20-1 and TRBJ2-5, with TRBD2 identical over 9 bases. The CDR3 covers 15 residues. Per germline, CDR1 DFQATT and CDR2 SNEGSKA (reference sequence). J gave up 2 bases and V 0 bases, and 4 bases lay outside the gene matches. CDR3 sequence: CSARDSTSGQETQYF. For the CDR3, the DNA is TGCAGTGCTAGAGATAGTACTAGCGGGCAAGAGACCCAGTACTTC.

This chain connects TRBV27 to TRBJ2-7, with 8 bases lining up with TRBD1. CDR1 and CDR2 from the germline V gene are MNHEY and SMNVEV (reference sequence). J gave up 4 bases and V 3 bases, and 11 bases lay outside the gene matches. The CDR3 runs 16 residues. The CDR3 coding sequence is TGTGCCAGCAGTTTCGGTCAGACAGGGGCTCGGTACGAGCAGTACTTC. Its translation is CASSFGQTGARYEQYF.

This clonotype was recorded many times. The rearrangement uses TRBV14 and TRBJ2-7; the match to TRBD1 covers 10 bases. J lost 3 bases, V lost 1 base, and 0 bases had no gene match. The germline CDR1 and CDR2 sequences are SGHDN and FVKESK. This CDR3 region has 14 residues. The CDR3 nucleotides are TGTGCCAGCAGCCAAGGGACAGGGGGCTACGAGCAGTACTTC. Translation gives CASSQGTGGYEQYF. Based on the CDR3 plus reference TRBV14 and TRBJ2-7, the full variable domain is EAGVTQFPSHSVIEKGQTVTLRCDPISGHDNLYWYRRVMGKEIKFLLHFVKESKQDESGMPNNRFLAERTGGTYSTLKVQPAELEDSGVYFCASSQGTGGYEQYFGPGTRLTVT.

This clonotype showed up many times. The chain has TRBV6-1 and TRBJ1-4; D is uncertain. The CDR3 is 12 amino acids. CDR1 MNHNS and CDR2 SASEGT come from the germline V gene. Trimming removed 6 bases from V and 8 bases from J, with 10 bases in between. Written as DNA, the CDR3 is TGTGCCAGCAGCAGGAATAGGGAAAAACTGTTTTTT. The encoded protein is CASSRNREKLFF.

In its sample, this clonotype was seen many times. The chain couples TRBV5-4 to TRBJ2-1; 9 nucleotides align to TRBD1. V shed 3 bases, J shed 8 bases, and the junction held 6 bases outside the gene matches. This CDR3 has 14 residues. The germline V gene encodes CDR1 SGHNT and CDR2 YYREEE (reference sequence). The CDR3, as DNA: TGTGCCAGCAGCTACCGGGACAGGGAGGATGAGCAGTTCTTC. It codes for CASSYRDREDEQFF.

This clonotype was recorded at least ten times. The CDR3 nucleotides are TGTGCCAGCAGGGGGGACAGGGGGGTGCCCTACAATGAGCAGTTCTTC. It specifies CASRGDRGVPYNEQFF. The chain employs TRBV28 and TRBJ2-1, with TRBD1 matching 11 bases. Per the germline V gene, CDR1 is MDHEN and CDR2 is SYDVKM. The CDR3 length is 16 residues. Unmatched junction bases numbered 6, after V lost 6 bases and J lost 2 bases.

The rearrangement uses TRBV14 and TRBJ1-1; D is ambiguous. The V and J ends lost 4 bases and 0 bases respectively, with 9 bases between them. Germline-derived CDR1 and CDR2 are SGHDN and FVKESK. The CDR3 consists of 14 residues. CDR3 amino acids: CASSRERLNTEAFF. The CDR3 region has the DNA TGTGCCAGCAGCCGGGAACGACTGAACACTGAAGCTTTCTTT. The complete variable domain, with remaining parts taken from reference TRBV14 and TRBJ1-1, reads EAGVTQFPSHSVIEKGQTVTLRCDPISGHDNLYWYRRVMGKEIKFLLHFVKESKQDESGMPNNRFLAERTGGTYSTLKVQPAELEDSGVYFCASSRERLNTEAFFGQGTRLTVV.

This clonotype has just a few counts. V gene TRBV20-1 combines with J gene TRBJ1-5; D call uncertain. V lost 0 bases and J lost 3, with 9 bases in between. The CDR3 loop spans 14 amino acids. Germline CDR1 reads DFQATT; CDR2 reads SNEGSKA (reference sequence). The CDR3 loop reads CSAREGGPNQPQHF. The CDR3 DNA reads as TGCAGTGCTAGAGAAGGAGGCCCCAATCAGCCCCAGCATTTT.

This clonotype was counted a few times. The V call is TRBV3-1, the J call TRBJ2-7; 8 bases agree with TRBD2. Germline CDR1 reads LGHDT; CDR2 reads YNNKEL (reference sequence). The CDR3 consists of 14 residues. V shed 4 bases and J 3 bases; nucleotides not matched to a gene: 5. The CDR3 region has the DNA TGTGCCAGCAGCCCCAGGACTAGCTACTACGAGCAGTACTTC. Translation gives CASSPRTSYYEQYF.

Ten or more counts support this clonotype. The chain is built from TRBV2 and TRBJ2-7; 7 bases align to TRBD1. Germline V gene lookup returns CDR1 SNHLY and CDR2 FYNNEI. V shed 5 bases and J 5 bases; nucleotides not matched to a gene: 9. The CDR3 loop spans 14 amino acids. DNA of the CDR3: TGTGCCAGCAGTACCGACAGGGTTTTCGACGAGCAGTACTTC. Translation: CASSTDRVFDEQYF.

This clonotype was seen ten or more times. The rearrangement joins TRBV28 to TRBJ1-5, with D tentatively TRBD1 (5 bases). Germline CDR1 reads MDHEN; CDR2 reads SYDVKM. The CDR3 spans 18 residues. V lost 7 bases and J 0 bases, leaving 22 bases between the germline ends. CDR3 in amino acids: CASTTPGPTMNSNQPQHF. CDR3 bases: TGTGCCAGCACGACTCCGGGACCGACGATGAATAGCAATCAGCCCCAGCATTTT.

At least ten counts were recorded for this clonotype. CDR3 sequence (DNA): TGTGCCAGCAGACTTAACATCGACGGGGAGCTGTTTTTT. It translates to CASRLNIDGELFF. The chain combines TRBV12-3 or TRBV12-4 with TRBJ2-2; D ambiguous. The CDR3 is 13 residues long. Trimming removed 6 bases from V and 7 bases from J, with 12 bases in between.

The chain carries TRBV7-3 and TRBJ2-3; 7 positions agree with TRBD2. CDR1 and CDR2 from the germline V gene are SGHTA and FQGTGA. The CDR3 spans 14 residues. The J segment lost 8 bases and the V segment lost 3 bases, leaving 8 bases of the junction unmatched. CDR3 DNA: TGTGCCAGCAGCTTTGCGGGAGCGCCCCGTACGCAGTATTTT. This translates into CASSFAGAPRTQYF.

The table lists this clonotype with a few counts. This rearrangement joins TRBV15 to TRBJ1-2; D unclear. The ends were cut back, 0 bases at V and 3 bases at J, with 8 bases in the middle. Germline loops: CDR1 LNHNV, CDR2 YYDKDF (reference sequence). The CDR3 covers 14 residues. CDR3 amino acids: CATSRDMNYYGYTF. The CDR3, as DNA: TGTGCCACCAGCAGAGATATGAACTACTATGGCTACACCTTC.

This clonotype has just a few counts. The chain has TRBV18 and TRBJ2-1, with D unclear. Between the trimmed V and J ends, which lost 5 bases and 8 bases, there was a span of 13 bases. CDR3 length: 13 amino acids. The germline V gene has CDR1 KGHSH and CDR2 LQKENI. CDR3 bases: TGTGCCAGCTCATCTCCCATGAACCATGAGCAGTTCTTC. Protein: CASSSPMNHEQFF. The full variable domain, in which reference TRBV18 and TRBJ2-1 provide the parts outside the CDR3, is NAGVMQNPRHLVRRRGQEARLRCSPMKGHSHVYWYRQLPEEGLKFMVYLQKENIIDESGMPKERFSAEFPKEGPSILRIQQVVRGDSAAYFCASSSPMNHEQFFGPGTRLTVL.

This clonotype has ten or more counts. The CDR3: CSARRGAGETQYF. For the CDR3, the DNA is TGCAGTGCTAGAAGAGGGGCGGGGGAGACCCAGTACTTC. The chain recombines TRBV20-1 with TRBJ2-5; tentatively, D is TRBD2 (6 bases). V lost 2 bases, J lost 5 bases, and 12 bases lay in between. Germline V CDR1 and CDR2: DFQATT, SNEGSKA (reference sequence). CDR3 length equals 13 residues.

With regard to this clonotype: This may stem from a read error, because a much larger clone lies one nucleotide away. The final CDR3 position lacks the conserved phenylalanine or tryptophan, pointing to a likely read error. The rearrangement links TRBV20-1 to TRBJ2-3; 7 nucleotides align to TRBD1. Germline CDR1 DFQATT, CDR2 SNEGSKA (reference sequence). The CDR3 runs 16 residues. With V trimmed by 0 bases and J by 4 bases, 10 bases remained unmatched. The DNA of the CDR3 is TGCAGTGCTAGAGATGAGGGGGCTCGGAGCGCAGATACGCAGTATATT. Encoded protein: CSARDEGARSADTQYI.